The clone carrying this T cell receptor beta chain was seen at least ten times. This specimen belongs to a study of T-cell reconstitution after alpha-beta-depleted transplantation in children. V was trimmed by 2 bases and J by 8 bases, leaving 9 bases between them. The CDR3 runs 12 residues. From germline, CDR1 is KGHSH and CDR2 LQKENI. Unique molecular identifiers were incorporated into the prepared TCRbeta library. In TCRdb, the PCR reads were re-called with MiXCR into one record per CDR3 protein. The sample lists about 230,000 distinct CDR3 sequences; around 12% were seen once. The specimen comprised PBMCs from the stem cell graft donor, sampled from the stem cell graft. The clonotype originates from a human donor who donated a stem cell graft to a child with acute lymphoblastic leukemia. The gene calls are TRBV18 and TRBJ1-1, with a possible D match to TRBD1 (5 bases). Written as DNA, the CDR3 is TGTGCCAGCTCACCAACGAGGGGAGAAGCTTTCTTT. Translation gives CASSPTRGEAFF.